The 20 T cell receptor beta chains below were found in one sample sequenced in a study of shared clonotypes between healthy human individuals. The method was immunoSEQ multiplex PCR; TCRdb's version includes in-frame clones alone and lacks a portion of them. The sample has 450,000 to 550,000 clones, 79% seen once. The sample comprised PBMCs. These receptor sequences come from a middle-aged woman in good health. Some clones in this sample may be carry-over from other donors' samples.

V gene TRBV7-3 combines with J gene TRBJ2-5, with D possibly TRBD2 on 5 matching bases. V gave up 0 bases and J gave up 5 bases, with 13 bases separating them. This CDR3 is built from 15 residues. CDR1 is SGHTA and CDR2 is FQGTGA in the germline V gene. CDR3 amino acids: CASSLTLSGSETQYF. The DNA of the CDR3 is TGTGCCAGCAGCTTAACGTTGAGCGGATCGGAGACCCAGTACTTC. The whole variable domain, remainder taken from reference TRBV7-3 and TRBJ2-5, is GAGVSQTPSNKVTEKGKYVELRCDPISGHTALYWYRQSLGQGPEFLIYFQGTGAADDSGLPNDRFFAVRPEGSVSTLKIQRTERGDSAVYLCASSLTLSGSETQYFGPGTRLLVL.

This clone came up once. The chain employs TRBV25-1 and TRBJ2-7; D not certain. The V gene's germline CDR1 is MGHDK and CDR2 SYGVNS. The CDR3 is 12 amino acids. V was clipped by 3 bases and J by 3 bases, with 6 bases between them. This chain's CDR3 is CASSDPDYEQYF. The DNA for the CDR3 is TGTGCCAGCAGTGACCCAGACTACGAGCAGTACTTC.

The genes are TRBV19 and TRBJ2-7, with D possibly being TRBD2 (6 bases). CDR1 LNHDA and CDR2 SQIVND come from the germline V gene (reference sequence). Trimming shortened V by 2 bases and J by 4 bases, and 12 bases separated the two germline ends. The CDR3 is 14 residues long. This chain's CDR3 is CASSIRPEGYEQYF. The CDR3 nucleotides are TGTGCCAGTAGTATACGTCCGGAGGGGTACGAGCAGTACTTC.

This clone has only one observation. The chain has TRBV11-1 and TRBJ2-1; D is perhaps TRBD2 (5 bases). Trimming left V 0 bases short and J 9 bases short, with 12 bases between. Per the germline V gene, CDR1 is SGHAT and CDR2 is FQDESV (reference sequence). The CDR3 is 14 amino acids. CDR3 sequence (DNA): TGTGCCAGCAGCTTAGCGCACAGCGCGGGTGAGCAGTTCTTC. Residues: CASSLAHSAGEQFF.

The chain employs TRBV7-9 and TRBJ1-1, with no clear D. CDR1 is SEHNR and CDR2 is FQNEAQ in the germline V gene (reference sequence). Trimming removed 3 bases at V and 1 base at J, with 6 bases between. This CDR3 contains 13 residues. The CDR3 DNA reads TGTGCCAGCAGCTTCGTCGGGAACACTGAAGCTTTCTTT. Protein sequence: CASSFVGNTEAFF.

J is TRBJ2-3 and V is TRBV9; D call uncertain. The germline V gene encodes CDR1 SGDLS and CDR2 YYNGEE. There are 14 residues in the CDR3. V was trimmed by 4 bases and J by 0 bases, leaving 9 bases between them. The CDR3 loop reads CASSLTTSTDTQYF. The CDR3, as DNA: TGTGCCAGCAGCTTGACCACTAGCACAGATACGCAGTATTTT.

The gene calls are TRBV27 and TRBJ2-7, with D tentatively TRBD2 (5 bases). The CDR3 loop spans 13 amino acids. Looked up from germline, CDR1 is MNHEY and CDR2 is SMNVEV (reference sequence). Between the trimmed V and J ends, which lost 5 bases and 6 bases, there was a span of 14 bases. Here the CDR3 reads CASSLRTGSEQYF. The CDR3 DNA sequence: TGTGCCAGCAGTCTTCGGACGGGGAGCGAGCAGTACTTC.

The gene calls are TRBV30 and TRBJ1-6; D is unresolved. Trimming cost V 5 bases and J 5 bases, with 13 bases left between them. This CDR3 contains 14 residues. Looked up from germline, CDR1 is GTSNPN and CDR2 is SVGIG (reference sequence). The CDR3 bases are TGTGCCTGGGAGAAGGCCCGACATAATTCACCCCTCCACTTT. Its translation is CAWEKARHNSPLHF.

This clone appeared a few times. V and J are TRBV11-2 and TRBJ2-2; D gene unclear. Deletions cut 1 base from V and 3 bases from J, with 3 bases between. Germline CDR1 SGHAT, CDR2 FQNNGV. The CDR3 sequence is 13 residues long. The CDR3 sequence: CASSLVDTGELFF. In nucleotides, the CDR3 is TGTGCCAGCAGCTTAGTGGACACCGGGGAGCTGTTTTTT. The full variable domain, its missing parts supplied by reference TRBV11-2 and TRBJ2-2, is EAGVAQSPRYKIIEKRQSVAFWCNPISGHATLYWYQQILGQGPKLLIQFQNNGVVDDSQLPKDRFSAERLKGVDSTLKIQPAKLEDSAVYLCASSLVDTGELFFGEGSRLTVL.

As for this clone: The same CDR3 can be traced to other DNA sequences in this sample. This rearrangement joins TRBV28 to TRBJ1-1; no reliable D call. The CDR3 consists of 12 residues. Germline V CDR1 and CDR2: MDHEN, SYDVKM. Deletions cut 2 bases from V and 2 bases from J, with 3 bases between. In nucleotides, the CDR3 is TGTGCCAGCAGTTTAGATAACACTGAAGCTTTCTTT. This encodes CASSLDNTEAFF. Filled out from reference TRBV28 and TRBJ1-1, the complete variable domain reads DVKVTQSSRYLVKRTGEKVFLECVQDMDHENMFWYRQDPGLGLRLIYFSYDVKMKEKGDIPEGYSVSREKKERFSLILESASTNQTSMYLCASSLDNTEAFFGQGTRLTVV.

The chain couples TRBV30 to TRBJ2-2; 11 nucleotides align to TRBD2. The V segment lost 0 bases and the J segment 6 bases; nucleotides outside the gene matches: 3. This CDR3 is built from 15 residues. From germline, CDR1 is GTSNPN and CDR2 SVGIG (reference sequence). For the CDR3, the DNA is TGTGCCTGGAGTGTACAACTAGCGGGAGCCGGGGAGCTGTTTTTT. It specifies CAWSVQLAGAGELFF.

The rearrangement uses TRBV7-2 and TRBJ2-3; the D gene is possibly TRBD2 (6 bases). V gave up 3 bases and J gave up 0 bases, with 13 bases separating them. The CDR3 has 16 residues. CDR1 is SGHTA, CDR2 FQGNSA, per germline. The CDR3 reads CASSLTGRASTDTQYF. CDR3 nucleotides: TGTGCCAGCAGCTTGACCGGGAGAGCTAGCACAGATACGCAGTATTTT.

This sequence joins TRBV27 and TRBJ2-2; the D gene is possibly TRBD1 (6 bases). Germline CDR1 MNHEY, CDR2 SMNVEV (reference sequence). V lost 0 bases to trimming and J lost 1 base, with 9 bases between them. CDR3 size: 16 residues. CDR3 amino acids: CASSLSGRGNTGELFF. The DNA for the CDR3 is TGTGCCAGCAGTTTATCGGGCAGGGGGAACACCGGGGAGCTGTTTTTT.

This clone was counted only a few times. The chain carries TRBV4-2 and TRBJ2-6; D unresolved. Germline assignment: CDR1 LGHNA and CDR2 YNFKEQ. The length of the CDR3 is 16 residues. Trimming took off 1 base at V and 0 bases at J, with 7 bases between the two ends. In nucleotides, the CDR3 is TGTGCCAGCAGCCAAGGTGGCGACTCTGGGGCCAACGTCCTGACTTTC. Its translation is CASSQGGDSGANVLTF.

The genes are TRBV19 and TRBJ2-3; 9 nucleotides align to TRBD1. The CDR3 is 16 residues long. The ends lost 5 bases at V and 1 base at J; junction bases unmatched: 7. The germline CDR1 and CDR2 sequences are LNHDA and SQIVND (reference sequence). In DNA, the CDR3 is TGTGCCAGTAGTGCCGGGCGGACAGGGGGCACAGATACGCAGTATTTT. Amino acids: CASSAGRTGGTDTQYF.

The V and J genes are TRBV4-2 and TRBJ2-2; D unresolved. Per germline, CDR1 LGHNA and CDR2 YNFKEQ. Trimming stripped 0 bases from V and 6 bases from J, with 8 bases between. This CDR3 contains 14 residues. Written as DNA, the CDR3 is TGTGCCAGCAGCCAAGAACAAGCGTCCGGGGAGCTGTTTTTT. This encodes CASSQEQASGELFF.

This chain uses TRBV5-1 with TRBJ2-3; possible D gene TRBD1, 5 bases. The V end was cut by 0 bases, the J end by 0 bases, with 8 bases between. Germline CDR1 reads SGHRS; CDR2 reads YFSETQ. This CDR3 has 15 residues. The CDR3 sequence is CASSLEQASTDTQYF. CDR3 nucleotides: TGCGCCAGCAGCTTGGAACAGGCGAGCACAGATACGCAGTATTTT.

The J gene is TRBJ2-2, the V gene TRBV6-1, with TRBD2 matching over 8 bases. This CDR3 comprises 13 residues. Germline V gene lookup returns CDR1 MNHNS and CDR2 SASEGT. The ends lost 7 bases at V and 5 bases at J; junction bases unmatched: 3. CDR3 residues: CASIRGGTGELFF. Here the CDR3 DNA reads TGTGCCAGCATCCGGGGGGGGACCGGGGAGCTGTTTTTT.

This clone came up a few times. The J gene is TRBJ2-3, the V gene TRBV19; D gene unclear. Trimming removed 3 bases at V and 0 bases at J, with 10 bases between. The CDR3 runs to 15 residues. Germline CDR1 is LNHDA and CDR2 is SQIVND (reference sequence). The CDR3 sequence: CASSIQWASTDTQYF. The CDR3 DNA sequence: TGTGCCAGTAGTATTCAATGGGCTAGCACAGATACGCAGTATTTT.

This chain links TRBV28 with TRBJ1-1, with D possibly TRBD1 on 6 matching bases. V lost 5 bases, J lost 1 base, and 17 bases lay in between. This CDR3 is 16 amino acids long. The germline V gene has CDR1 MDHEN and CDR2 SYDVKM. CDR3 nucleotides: TGTGCCAGCAGTCGATCCACAGGGTACGGGAACACTGAAGCTTTCTTT. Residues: CASSRSTGYGNTEAFF.